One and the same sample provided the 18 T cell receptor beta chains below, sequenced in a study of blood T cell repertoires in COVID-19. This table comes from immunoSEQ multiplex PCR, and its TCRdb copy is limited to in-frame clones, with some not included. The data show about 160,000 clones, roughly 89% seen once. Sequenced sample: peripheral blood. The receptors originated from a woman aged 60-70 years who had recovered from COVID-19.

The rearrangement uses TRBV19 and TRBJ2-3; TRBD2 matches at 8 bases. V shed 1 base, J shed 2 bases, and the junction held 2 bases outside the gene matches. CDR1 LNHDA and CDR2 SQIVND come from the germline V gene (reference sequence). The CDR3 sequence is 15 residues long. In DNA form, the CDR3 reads TGTGCCAGTAGTATAGGGACTAGCTACACAGATACGCAGTATTTT. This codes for CASSIGTSYTDTQYF.

CDR3 amino acids: CASSYPPRTSGGSDTQYF. CDR3 nucleotide sequence: TGTGCCAGCAGTTATCCCCCTCGGACTAGCGGGGGCTCAGATACGCAGTATTTT. The V gene is TRBV6-2 or TRBV6-3, the J gene TRBJ2-3; 13 positions agree with TRBD2. V lost 3 bases to trimming and J lost 4 bases; unmatched junction nucleotides: 10. The CDR3 consists of 18 residues. CDR1 is MNHEY and CDR2 is SVGEGT in the germline V gene.

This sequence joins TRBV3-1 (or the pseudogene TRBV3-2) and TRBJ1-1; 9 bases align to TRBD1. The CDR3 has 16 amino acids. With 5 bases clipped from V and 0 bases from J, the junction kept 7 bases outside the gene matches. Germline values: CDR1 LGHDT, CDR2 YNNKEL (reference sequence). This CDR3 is CASSTTGGGLNTEAFF. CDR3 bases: TGTGCCAGCAGCACCACAGGGGGCGGGTTGAACACTGAAGCTTTCTTT.

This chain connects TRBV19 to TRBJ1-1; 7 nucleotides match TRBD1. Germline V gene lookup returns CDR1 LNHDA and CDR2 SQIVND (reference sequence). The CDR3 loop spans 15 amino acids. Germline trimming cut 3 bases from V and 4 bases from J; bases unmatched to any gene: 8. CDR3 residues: CASSIRDRGGTEAFF. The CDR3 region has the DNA TGTGCCAGTAGTATCCGGGACAGAGGCGGCACTGAAGCTTTCTTT.

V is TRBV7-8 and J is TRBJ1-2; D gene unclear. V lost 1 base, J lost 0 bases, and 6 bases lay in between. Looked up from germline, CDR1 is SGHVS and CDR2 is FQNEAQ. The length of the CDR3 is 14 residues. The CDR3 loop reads CASSLVAANYGYTF. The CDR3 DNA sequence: TGTGCCAGCAGCTTAGTTGCAGCTAACTATGGCTACACCTTC.

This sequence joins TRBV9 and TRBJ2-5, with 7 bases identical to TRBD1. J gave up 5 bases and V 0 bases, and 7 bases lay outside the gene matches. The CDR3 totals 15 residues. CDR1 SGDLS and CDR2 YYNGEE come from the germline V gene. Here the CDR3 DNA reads TGTGCCAGCAGCGTAGGAGGACAGGCCATGGAGACCCAGTACTTC. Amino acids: CASSVGGQAMETQYF. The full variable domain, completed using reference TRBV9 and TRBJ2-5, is DSGVTQTPKHLITATGQRVTLRCSPRSGDLSVYWYQQSLDQGLQFLIQYYNGEERAKGNILERFSAQQFPDLHSELNLSSLELGDSALYFCASSVGGQAMETQYFGPGTRLLVL.

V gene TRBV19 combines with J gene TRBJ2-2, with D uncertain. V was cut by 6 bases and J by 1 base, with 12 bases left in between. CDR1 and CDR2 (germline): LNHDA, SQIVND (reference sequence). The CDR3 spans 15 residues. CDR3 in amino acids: CASSSGRLNTGELFF. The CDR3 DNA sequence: TGTGCCAGTAGCTCTGGTCGGTTGAACACCGGGGAGCTGTTTTTT.

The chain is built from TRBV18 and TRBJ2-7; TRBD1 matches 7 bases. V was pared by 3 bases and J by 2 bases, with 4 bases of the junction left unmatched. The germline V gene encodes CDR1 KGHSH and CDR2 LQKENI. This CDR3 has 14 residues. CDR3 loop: CASSPRGQAYEQYF. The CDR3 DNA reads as TGTGCCAGCTCACCCCGAGGACAGGCCTACGAGCAGTACTTC.

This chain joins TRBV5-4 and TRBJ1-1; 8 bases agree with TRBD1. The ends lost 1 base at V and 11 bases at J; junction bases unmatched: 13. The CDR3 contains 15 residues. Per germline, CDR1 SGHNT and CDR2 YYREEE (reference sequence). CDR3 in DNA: TGTGCCAGCAGCTTGACACTCGGACAGGGTATGGAGGCTTTCTTT. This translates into CASSLTLGQGMEAFF.

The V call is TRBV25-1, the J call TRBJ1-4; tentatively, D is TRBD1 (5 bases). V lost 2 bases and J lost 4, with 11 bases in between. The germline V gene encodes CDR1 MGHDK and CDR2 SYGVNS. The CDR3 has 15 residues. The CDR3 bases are TGTGCCAGCAGTGAAGTAGGGGCGCTTAATGAAAAACTGTTTTTT. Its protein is CASSEVGALNEKLFF.

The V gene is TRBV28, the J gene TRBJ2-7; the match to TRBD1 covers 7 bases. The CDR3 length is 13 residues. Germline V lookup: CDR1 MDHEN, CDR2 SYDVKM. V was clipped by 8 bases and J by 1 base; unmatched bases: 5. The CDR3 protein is CASGLTGSYEQYF. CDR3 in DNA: TGTGCCAGCGGACTGACAGGGTCCTACGAGCAGTACTTC.

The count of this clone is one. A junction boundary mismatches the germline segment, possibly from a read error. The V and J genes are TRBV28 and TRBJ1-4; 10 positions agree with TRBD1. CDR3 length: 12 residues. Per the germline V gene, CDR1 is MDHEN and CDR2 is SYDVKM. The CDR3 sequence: CASSWGDRGRDF. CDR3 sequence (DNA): TGTGCCAGCAGTTGGGGGGACAGGGGTCGCGATTTT. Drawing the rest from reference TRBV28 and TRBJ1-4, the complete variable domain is DVKVTQSSRYLVKRTGEKVFLECVQDMDHENMFWYRQDPGLGLRLIYFSYDVKMKEKGDIPEGYSVSREKKERFSLILESASTNQTSMYLCASSWGDRGRDFGSGTQLSVL.

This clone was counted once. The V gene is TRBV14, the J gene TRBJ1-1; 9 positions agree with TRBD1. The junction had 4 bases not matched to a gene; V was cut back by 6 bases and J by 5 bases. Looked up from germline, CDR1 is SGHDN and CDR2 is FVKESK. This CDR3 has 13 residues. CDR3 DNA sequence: TGTGCCAGCAGTGGACAGGGGATGACTGAAGCTTTCTTT. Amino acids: CASSGQGMTEAFF.

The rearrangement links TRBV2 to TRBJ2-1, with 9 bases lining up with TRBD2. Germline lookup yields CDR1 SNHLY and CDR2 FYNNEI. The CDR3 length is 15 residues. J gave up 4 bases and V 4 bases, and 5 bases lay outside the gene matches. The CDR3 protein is CASSALAGNYNEQFF. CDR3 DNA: TGTGCCAGCAGTGCTCTAGCGGGGAATTACAATGAGCAGTTCTTC.

CDR3 bases: TGTGCCAGCAGCTTCCGGGGGGTTCAAGAGACCCAGTACTTC. The encoded protein is CASSFRGVQETQYF. The gene calls are TRBV13 and TRBJ2-5; 7 nucleotides align to TRBD2. The V segment lost 3 bases and the J segment 2 bases; nucleotides outside the gene matches: 3. Germline CDR1 is PRHDT and CDR2 is FYEKMQ (reference sequence). The CDR3 length is 14 residues.

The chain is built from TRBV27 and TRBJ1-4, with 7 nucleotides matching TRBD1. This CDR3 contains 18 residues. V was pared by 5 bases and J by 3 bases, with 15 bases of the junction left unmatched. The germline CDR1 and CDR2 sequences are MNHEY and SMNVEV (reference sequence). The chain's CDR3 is CASSPRPQGIRANEKLFF. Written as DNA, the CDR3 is TGTGCCAGCAGTCCCCGGCCACAGGGGATCCGGGCTAATGAAAAACTGTTTTTT.

The DNA of the CDR3 is TGTGCCACCAGTGACCCAGGGCAGGGCGGGGTGGTGCCCCAGCATTTT. It translates to CATSDPGQGGVVPQHF. J is TRBJ1-5 and V is TRBV24-1; tentatively, D is TRBD1 (5 bases). The CDR3 runs 16 residues. The V and J ends lost 4 bases and 9 bases respectively, with 21 bases between them. CDR1 and CDR2 from the germline V gene are KGHDR and SFDVKD.

The CDR3 nucleotides read TGTGCCAGCGCCCCGACAGGGAACACTGAAGCTTTCTTT. Translation gives CASAPTGNTEAFF. This sequence joins TRBV2 and TRBJ1-1; D possibly corresponds to TRBD1 (6 bases). V gave up 8 bases and J gave up 1 base, with 11 bases separating them. This CDR3 has 13 residues. Germline V CDR1 and CDR2: SNHLY, FYNNEI. Complete variable domain (other parts from reference TRBV2 and TRBJ1-1): EPEVTQTPSHQVTQMGQEVILRCVPISNHLYFYWYRQILGQKVEFLVSFYNNEISEKSEIFDDQFSVERPDGSNFTLKIRSTKLEDSAMYFCASAPTGNTEAFFGQGTRLTVV.